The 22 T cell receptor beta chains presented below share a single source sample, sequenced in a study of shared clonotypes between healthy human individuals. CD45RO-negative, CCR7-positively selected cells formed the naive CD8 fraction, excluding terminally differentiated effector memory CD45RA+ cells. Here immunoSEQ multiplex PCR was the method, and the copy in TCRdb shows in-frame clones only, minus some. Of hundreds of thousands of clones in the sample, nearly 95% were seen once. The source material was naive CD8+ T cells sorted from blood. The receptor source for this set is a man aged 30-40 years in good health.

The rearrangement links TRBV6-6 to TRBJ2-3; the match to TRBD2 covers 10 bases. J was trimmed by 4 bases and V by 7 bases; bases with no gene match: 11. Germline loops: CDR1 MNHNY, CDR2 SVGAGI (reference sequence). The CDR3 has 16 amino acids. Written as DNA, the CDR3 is TGTGCCAGCACCAAAGGGAGCGGGAGGGTCGCAGATACGCAGTATTTT. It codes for CASTKGSGRVADTQYF.

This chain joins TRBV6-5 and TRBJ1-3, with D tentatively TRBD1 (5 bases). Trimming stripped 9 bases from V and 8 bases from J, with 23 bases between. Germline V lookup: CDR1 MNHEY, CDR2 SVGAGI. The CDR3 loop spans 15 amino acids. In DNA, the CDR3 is TGTGCCAGTGGGGGGGGGTCCCCAATTGAGGACACCATATATTTT. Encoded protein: CASGGGSPIEDTIYF.

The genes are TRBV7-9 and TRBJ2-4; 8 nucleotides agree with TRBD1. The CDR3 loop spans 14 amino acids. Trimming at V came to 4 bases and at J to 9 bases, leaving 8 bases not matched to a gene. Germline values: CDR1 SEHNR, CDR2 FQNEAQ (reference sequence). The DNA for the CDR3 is TGTGCCAGCAGCTCCGGACAGGGAAGGGGCATTCAGTACTTC. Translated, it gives CASSSGQGRGIQYF.

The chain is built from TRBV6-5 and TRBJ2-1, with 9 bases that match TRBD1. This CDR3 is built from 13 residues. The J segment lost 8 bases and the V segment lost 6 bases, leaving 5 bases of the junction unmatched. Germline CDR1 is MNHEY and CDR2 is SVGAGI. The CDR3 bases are TGTGCCAGCAGCCGACAGGGGGGCTATGAGCAGTTCTTC. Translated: CASSRQGGYEQFF.

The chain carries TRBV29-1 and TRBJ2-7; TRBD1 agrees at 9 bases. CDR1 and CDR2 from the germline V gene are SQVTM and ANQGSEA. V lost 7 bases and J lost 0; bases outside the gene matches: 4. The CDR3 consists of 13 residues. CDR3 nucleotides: TGCAGCGCTAGACAGGGGGACTCCTACGAGCAGTACTTC. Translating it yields CSARQGDSYEQYF.

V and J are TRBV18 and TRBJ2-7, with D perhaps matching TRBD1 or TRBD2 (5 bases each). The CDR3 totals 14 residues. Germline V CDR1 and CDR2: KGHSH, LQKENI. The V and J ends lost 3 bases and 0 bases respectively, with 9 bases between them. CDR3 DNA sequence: TGTGCCAGCTCACCCCCCGGGACCTCCTACGAGCAGTACTTC. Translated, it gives CASSPPGTSYEQYF.

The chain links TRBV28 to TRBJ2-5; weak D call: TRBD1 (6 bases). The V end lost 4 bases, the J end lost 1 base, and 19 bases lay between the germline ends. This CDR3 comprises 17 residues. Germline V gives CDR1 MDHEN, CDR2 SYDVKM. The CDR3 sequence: CASSYLTDRRPQETQYF. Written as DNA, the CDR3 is TGTGCCAGCAGTTACCTGACCGACAGGAGGCCCCAAGAGACCCAGTACTTC.

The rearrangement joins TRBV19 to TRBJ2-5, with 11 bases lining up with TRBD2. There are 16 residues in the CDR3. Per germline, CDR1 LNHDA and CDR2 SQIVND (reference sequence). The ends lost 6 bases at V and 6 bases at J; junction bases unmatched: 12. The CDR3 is CASSRGVTSGKQTQYF. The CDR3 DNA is TGTGCCAGTAGCCGGGGGGTGACTAGCGGGAAACAGACCCAGTACTTC.

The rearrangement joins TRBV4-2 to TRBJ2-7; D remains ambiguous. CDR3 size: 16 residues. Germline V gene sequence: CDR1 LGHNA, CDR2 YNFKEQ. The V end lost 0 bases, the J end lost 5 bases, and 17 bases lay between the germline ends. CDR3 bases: TGTGCCAGCAGCCAAGAGCGGACGGATTTACGGGACGAGCAGTACTTC. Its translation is CASSQERTDLRDEQYF.

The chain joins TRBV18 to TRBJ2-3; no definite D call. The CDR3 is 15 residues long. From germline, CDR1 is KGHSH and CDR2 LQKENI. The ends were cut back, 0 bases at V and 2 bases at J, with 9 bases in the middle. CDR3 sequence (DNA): TGTGCCAGCTCACCACCCCAGAGCCCCACAGATACGCAGTATTTT. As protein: CASSPPQSPTDTQYF. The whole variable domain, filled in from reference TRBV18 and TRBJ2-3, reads NAGVMQNPRHLVRRRGQEARLRCSPMKGHSHVYWYRQLPEEGLKFMVYLQKENIIDESGMPKERFSAEFPKEGPSILRIQQVVRGDSAAYFCASSPPQSPTDTQYFGPGTRLTVL.

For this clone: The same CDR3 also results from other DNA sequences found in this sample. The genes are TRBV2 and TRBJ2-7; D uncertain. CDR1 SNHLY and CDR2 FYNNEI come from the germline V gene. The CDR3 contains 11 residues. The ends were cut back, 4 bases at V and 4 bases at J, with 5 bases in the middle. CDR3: CASSGSYEQYF. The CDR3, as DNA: TGTGCCAGCAGTGGCAGTTACGAGCAGTACTTC.

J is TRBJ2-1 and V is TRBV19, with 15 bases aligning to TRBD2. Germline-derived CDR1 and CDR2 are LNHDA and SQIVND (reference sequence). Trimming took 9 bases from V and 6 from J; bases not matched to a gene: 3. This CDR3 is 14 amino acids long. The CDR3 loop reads CASGLAGGPNEQFF. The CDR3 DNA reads TGTGCCAGCGGACTAGCGGGAGGGCCCAATGAGCAGTTCTTC.

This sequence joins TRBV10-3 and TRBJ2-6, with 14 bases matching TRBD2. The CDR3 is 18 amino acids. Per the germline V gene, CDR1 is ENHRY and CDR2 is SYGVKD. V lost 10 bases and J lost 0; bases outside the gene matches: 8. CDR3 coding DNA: TGTGCCAGCGGGACTAGCGGGAGTTTGAGCTCTGGGGCCAACGTCCTGACTTTC. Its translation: CASGTSGSLSSGANVLTF.

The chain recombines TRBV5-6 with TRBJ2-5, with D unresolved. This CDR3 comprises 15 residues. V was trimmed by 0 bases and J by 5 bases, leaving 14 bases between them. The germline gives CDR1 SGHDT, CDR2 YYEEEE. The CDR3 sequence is CASSLGGLNRETQYF. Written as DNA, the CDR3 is TGTGCCAGCAGCTTGGGTGGTTTAAATAGGGAGACCCAGTACTTC.

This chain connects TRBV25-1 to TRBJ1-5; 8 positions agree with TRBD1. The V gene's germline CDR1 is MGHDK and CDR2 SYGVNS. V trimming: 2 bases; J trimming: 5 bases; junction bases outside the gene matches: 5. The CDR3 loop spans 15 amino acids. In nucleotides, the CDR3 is TGTGCCAGCAGTGAAGACAGGGGTTTTGATCAGCCCCAGCATTTT. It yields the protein CASSEDRGFDQPQHF. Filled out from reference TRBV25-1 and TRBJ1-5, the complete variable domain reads EADIYQTPRYLVIGTGKKITLECSQTMGHDKMYWYQQDPGMELHLIHYSYGVNSTEKGDLSSESTVSRIRTEHFPLTLESARPSHTSQYLCASSEDRGFDQPQHFGDGTRLSIL.

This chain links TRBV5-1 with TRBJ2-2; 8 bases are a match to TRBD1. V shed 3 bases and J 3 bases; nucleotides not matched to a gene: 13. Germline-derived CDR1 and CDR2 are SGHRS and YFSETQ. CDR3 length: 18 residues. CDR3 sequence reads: CASSSVGQGRRDTGELFF. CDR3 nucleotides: TGCGCCAGCAGCTCGGTAGGACAGGGCAGGCGTGACACCGGGGAGCTGTTTTTT.

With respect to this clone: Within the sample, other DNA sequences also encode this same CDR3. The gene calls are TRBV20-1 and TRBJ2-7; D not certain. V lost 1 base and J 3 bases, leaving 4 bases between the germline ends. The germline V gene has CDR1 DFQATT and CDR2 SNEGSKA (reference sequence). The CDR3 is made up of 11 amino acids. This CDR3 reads CSARVDYEQYF. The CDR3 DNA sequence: TGCAGTGCTAGAGTCGACTACGAGCAGTACTTC.

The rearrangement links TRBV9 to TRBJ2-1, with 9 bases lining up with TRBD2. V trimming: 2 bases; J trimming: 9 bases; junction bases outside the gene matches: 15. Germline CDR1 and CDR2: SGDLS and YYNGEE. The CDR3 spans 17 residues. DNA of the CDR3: TGTGCCAGCAGCGTCTTTAGCGGGGGAGCGATCTTGGGTGAGCAGTTCTTC. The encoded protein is CASSVFSGGAILGEQFF.

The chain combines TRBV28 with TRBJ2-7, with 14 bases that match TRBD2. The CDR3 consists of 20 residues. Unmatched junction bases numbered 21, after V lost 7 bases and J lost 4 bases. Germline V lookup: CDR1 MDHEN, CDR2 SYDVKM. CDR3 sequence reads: CASTPVLGLAGETKVYEQYF. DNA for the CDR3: TGTGCCAGCACCCCCGTACTGGGACTAGCGGGAGAGACGAAGGTATACGAGCAGTACTTC.

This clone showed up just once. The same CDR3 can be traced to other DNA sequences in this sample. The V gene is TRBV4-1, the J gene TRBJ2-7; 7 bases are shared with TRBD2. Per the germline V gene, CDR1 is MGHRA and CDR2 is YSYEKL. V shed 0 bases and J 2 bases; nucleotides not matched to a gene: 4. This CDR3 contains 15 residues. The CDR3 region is CASSQEGGRAYEQYF. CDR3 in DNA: TGCGCCAGCAGCCAAGAAGGTGGGAGGGCCTACGAGCAGTACTTC.

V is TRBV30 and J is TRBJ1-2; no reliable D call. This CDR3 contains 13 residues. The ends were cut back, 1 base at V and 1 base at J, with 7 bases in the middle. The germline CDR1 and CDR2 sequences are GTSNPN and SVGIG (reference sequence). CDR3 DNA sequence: TGTGCCTGGAGTGAGGGCGGTAACTATGGCTACACCTTC. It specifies CAWSEGGNYGYTF.

CDR3 DNA: TGTGCCAGCAGTTTAGTATCGGAGACCTACGAGCAGTACTTC. This sequence encodes CASSLVSETYEQYF. The chain has TRBV27 and TRBJ2-7, with unresolved D. V lost 2 bases and J lost 2, with 10 bases in between. Germline CDR1 is MNHEY and CDR2 is SMNVEV (reference sequence). This CDR3 has 14 amino acids.